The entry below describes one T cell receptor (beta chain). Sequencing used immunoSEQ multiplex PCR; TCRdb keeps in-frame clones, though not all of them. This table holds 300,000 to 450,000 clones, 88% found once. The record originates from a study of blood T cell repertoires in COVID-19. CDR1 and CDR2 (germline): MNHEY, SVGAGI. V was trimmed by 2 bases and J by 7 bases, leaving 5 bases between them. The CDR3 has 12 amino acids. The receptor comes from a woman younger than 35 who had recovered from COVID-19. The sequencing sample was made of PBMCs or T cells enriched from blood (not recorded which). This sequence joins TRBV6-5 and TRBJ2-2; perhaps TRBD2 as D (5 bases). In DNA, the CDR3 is TGTGCCAGCAGTTACCGGGGCGGGGAGCTGTTTTTT. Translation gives CASSYRGGELFF.